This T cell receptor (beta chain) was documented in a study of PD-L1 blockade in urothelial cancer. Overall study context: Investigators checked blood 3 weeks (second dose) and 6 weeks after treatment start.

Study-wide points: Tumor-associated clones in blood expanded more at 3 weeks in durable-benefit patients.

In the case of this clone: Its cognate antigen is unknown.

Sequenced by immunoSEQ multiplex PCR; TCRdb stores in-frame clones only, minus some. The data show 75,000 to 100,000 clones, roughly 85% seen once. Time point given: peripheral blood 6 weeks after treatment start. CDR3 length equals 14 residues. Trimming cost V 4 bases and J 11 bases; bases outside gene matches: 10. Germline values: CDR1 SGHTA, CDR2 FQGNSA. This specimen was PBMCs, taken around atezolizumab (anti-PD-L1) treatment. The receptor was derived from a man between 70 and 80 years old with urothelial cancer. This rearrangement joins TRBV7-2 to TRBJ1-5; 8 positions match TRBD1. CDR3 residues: CASSSLQGAWAQHF. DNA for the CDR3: TGTGCCAGCAGCTCCCTGCAGGGGGCTTGGGCCCAGCATTTT. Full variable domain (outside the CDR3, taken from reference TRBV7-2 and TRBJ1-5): GAGVSQSPSNKVTEKGKDVELRCDPISGHTALYWYRQSLGQGLEFLIYFQGNSAPDKSGLPSDRFSAERTGGSVSTLTIQRTQQEDSAVYLCASSSLQGAWAQHFGDGTRLSIL.